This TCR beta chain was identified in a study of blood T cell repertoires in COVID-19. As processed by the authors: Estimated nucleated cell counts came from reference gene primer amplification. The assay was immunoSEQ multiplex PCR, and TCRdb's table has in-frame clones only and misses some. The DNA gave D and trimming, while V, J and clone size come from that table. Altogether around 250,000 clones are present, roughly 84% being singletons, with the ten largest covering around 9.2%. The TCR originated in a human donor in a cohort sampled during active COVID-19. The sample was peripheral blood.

The CDR3 nucleotides are TGTGCCAGCTCACAATCAGGCACTGAAGCTTTCTTT. It is translated as CASSQSGTEAFF. The J gene is TRBJ1-1, the V gene TRBV18, with D uncertain. The CDR3 has 12 residues. The germline CDR1 and CDR2 sequences are KGHSH and LQKENI. V lost 4 bases, J lost 4 bases, and 7 bases lay in between.